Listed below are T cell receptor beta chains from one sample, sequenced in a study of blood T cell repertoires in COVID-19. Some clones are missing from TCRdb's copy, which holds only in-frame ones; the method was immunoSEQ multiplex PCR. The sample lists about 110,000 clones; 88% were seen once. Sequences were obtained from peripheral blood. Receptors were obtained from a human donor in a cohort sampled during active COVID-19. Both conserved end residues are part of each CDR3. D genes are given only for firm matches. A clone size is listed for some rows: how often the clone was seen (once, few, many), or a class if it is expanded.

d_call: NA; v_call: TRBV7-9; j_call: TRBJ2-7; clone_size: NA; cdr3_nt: TGTGCCAGCACCTCATCCTACGAGCAGTACTTC; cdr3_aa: CASTSSYEQYF
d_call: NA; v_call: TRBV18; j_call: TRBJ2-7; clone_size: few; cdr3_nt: TGTGCCAGCTCACCTGAGGGTCTCCACGAGCAGTACTTC; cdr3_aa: CASSPEGLHEQYF
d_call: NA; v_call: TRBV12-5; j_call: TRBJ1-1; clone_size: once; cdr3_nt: TGTGCTAGTGGTTTTACAGCGGGCCCTGGGGCCAGGAACACTGAAGCTTTCTTT; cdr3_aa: CASGFTAGPGARNTEAFF
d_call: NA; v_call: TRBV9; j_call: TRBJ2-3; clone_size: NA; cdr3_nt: TGTGCCAGCAGCGTAGGTTCGGGAGATACGCAGTATTTT; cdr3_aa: CASSVGSGDTQYF
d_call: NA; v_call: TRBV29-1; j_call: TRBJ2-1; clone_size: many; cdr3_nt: TGCAGCGTTGAACGGCGAGCGGAGGGGCACAATGAGCAGTTCTTC; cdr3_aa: CSVERRAEGHNEQFF
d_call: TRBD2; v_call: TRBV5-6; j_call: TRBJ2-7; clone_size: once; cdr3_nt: TGTGCCAGCAGCTTGGGGAGCGGGAGTGTCGAGCAGTACTTC; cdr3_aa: CASSLGSGSVEQYF
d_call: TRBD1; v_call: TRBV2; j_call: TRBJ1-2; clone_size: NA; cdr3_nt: TGTGCCAGCAGGAAACAGGGGGCGGAAGGCTACACCTTC; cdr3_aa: CASRKQGAEGYTF